This TCR beta chain was identified during a study of OX40 agonist ivuxolimab in advanced cancers. Study-wide background: An agonistic anti-OX40 (CD134) antibody, ivuxolimab, was used to treat the patients.

V was shortened by 4 bases and J by 2 bases, with 20 bases between the two germline ends. CDR3 length equals 17 residues. CDR1 is SNHLY and CDR2 is FYNNEI in the germline V gene. This clone turned up a few times. Its antigen remains unknown. Points from the study as a whole: On average, CD8+ T cells had more expanded clones than CD4+.

Generated by immunoSEQ multiplex PCR, the TCRdb table keeps only in-frame clones and is missing some. The data show tens of thousands of clones, with approximately 87% seen just once and around 0.63% held by the top ten. The TCR was taken from an adult with an advanced solid tumor such as melanoma, head and neck, liver or kidney cancer. This sample comprised CD4+ or CD8+ T cells sorted from blood, obtained in a trial of the OX40 agonist ivuxolimab. V usage is TRBV2 and J usage is TRBJ1-1; no clear D. CDR3 loop: CASSGLVWESANTEAFF. CDR3 bases: TGTGCCAGCAGTGGCCTGGTGTGGGAATCAGCCAACACTGAAGCTTTCTTT.